The rows below give T cell receptor beta chains drawn from one sample of a study of blood T cell repertoires in COVID-19. Using immunoSEQ multiplex PCR, the repertoire was profiled, and TCRdb retains in-frame clones only, with some absent. The table lists approximately 200,000 clones, less than 90% of them singletons. Material for sequencing was peripheral blood. The origin of the receptors is a man aged 70 or older with active or convalescent COVID-19. Each CDR3 is given without its conserved first and last residue.

>TRBJ2-3|TRBV19
ASYDRVGSPY
>TRBJ2-5|TRBV7-2
ASSTGQGHETQY
>TRBJ2-2|TRBV21-1
ASSKVGRGRSGELF
>TRBJ2-5|TRBV2
ASSDVGLAGRETQY
>TRBJ1-6|TRBV7-9
ASSFGGDNSPLH
>TRBJ2-7|TRBV18
ASSRQGDLYEQY
>TRBJ2-7|TRBV27
ASSLTGNEQY
>TRBJ2-7|TRBV2
ASNDPTYEQY
>TRBJ1-6|TRBV9
ASSVGEPGSPLH
>TRBJ2-5|TRBV5-1
ASSLGLASPETQY
>TRBJ2-7|TRBV6-6
ASSYSSGAYEQY
>TRBJ2-3|TRBV5-8
ASSLAAGGPWADTQY
>TRBJ1-2|TRBV5-1
ASSLATGGYGYT
>TRBJ2-3|TRBV28
ASSYGPDTDTQY
>TRBJ2-3|TRBV6-5
ASSYLGAATDTQY
>TRBJ1-5|TRBV19
ASRAGGARNQPQH
>TRBJ1-5|TRBV11-2
ASSLGTGGPYQPQH
>TRBJ2-7|TRBV3-1/TRBV3-2
ASSPTTTLQGSEQY
>TRBJ2-7|TRBV20-1
SASNRGFDYEQY
>TRBJ1-4|TRBV4-2
ASSQEPRWDEKLF
>TRBJ1-2|TRBV7-2
ASSLWDRGVSSYGYT
>TRBJ2-2|TRBV15
ATSSGSANTGELF
>TRBJ2-7|TRBV6-2/TRBV6-3
ASSYAGTPILY
>TRBJ2-7|TRBV6-5
ASRQELLTYEQY
>TRBJ1-3|TRBV7-2
ASSFTTGDTIY
>TRBJ2-7|TRBV27
ASRTSGSAWAYEQY
>TRBJ2-1|TRBV7-9
ASSLTGYNEQF
>TRBJ1-6|TRBV10-3
AISALSSYNSPLH
>TRBJ1-5|TRBV20-1
SASKKWTANQPQH
>TRBJ1-2|TRBV12-3/TRBV12-4
ASSPQQGLGYT
>TRBJ2-5|TRBV10-2
ASSTGQGVGETQY
>TRBJ2-3|TRBV7-9
ASSTPTGQASTDTQY
>TRBJ2-5|TRBV2
ASSPGTSGRGQETQY
>TRBJ2-2|TRBV28
ASSRPGLGGRANGGELF
>TRBJ1-3|TRBV30
AWSPGGYGNTIY
>TRBJ1-2|TRBV15
ATSRARTGASYGYT
>TRBJ1-4|TRBV3-1/TRBV3-2
ASSWTGSTNEKLF
>TRBJ2-1|TRBV30
AGTSRYNEQF
>TRBJ2-3|TRBV6-2/TRBV6-3
ASSDGTSGGFTDTQY
>TRBJ2-1|TRBV19
ASSGLAAREQF
>TRBJ2-7|TRBV18
ASSPSGHSNLYEQY